This T cell receptor beta chain was identified in a study of T cells expressing NK-cell markers (dated by TCRdb to the early 2020s). Study-level background: Three sorted T-cell subsets (CD3+CD56+NKG2C+, CD3+CD56+NKG2C- and CD3+CD56-NKG2C+) from roughly eight donors had their TCR beta-chain repertoires profiled. All eight donors whose samples were sequenced were randomly selected healthy volunteers, three of them men and five women. Among the eight sequenced donors, only one was HCMV-seronegative, while the other seven were HCMV-seropositive. The libraries were sequenced on Illumina HiSeq 2000/2500, MiSeq or NextSeq, producing 2 x 150 bp reads. Broad study findings and their caveats: In six donors, the dominant CD3+CD56+NKG2C+ clonotypes ranked among the top 10 CD8+ clonotypes, making up roughly 1.0-8% of CD8+ T cells. Whether the expanded NKG2C-expressing T cell clones were specific for HCMV antigens was left unclear. Those dominant clonotypes were again the most abundant among CD3+CD56-NKG2C+ cells in a handful of donors, at about 28.3-60.1%.

HCMV-specific IgG was detected in serum with a commercial ELISA kit to determine HCMV serostatus. Peripheral blood mononuclear cells were isolated from blood by Ficoll density gradient centrifugation. This clonotype is medium-sized (0.01 to 0.1%) as judged by frequency; no count is noted. The target of this receptor is not known. Inclusive of the bounding cysteine and phenylalanine, the CDR3 is 18 residues long. A DNA sequence was not provided. CDR1 and CDR2, per the germline V gene (reference sequence), are MNHEY and SMNVEV. Sequenced using an Illumina HiSeq 2000. TCR beta cDNA libraries were prepared using 5'RACE template switching, which introduced a universal primer site and unique molecular identifiers. Priming for cDNA synthesis came from the TCR beta constant segment, and two successive PCR amplification steps followed. Per the authors' processing: Reads were demultiplexed and grouped by UMI with MIGEC, and clonotypes were assembled and quantified with MiTCR. Only TCR cDNA sequences supported by at least two reads were kept to exclude erroneous sequences. The tcR package was used for downstream repertoire analysis, and clonotypes were matched between fractions using CDR3 nucleotide sequence together with V segment. VDJmatch was used to annotate antigen specificity against VDJdb, with one amino acid substitution allowed in CDR3. TCRdb reprocessed the reads, reporting each CDR3 protein sequence once and no DNA. The V and J calls follow TCRdb's processing rather than the paper's. The table for this sample lists about 1,300 distinct CDR3 sequences. Of the sample, just under 60% falls within the top ten clones.

This TCR derives from a woman aged 18-30 years in good health. Donor details come from another sample of the same person, matched by shared clones. The material sequenced was blood T cells: a sorted CD56 or NKG2C T cell subset, CD4+ or CD8+ T cells, or bulk PBMC T cells (not recorded which). The V and J genes are TRBV27 and TRBJ2-5; TCRdb lists TRBD1, though no DNA is available to test this call. This receptor carries the CDR3 CASSLGQTGNWERETQYF.